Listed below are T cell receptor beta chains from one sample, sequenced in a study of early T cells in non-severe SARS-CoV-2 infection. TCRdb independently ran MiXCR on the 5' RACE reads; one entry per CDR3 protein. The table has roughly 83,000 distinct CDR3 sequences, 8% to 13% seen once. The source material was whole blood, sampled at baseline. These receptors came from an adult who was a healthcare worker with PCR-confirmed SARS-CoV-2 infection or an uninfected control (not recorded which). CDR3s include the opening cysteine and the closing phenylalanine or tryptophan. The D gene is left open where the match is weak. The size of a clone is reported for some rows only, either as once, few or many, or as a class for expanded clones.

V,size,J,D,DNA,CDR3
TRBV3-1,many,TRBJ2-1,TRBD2,TGTGCCAGCAGCCAAGTGAGCGGGACGGGCAATGAGCAGTTCTTC,CASSQVSGTGNEQFF
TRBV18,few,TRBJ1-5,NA,TGTGCCAGCTCGCAGGAGGATAGCAATCAGCCCCAGCATTTT,CASSQEDSNQPQHF
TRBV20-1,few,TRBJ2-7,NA,TGCAGTGCTACACAGGAAAGTCGACCCTACGAGCAGTACTTC,CSATQESRPYEQYF
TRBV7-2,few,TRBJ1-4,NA,TGTGCCAGCAGCTTAGGGGGACGGACAACTAATGAAAAACTGTTTTTT,CASSLGGRTTNEKLFF
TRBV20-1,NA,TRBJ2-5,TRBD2,TGCAGTGCTCGCTTCTTGCGGGGGACGACCCAGTACTTC,CSARFLRGTTQYF
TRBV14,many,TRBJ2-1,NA,TGTGCCAGCAGCCAACCGCACAGGTGGTCACAGTTCTTC,CASSQPHRWSQFF
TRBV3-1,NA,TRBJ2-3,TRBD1,TGTGCCAGCAGCCAAGGGCCGGGACAGGGGGCAGATACGCAGTATTTT,CASSQGPGQGADTQYF
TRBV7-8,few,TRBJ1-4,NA,TGTGCCAGCAGCCTTGTGTTAACCGAAGGGGAAAAACTGTTTTTT,CASSLVLTEGEKLFF
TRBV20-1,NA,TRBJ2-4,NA,TGCAGTGCTGCCGGGCCGGCCAAAAACATTCAGTACTTC,CSAAGPAKNIQYF
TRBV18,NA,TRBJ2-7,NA,TGTGCCAGCTCACCTGATGGACGGACCTACGAGCAGTACTTC,CASSPDGRTYEQYF
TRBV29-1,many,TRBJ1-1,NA,TGCAGCGTTGGTGTGGGCGCCACTGAAGCTTTCTTT,CSVGVGATEAFF
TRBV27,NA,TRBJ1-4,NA,TGTGCCAGCAGTGTTCGGCTAGGGGAAAAACTGTTTTTT,CASSVRLGEKLFF
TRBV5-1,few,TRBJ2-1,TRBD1,TGCGCCAGCAGGCCCGCCGGGACAGGCGAATACAATGAGCAGTTCTTC,CASRPAGTGEYNEQFF
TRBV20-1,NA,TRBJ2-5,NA,TGCAGTGCTAACCCTTCGGGGAGGGAGACCCAGTACTTC,CSANPSGRETQYF
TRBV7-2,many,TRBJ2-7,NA,TGTGCCAGCCTCTATTCCTGGGGCTACGAGCAGTACTTC,CASLYSWGYEQYF
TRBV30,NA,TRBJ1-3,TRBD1,TGTGCCTGGGGAAAAATCCGGGACAGTTCCTCTGGAAACACCATATATTTT,CAWGKIRDSSSGNTIYF
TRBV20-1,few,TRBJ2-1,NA,TGCAGCCCCGACCAACACAATGAGCAGTTCTTC,CSPDQHNEQFF
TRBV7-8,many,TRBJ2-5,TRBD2,TGTGCCAGCAGCTTAGAGGGACTAGCGGGTGAGACCCAGTACTTC,CASSLEGLAGETQYF
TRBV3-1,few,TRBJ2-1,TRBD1,TGTGCCAGCAGCGCCAGGGCAGGGGGCGGTGAGCAGTTCTTC,CASSARAGGGEQFF
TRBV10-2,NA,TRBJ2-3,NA,TGCGCCAGCAGTGAGTCGGCGGGCATCAGCACAGATACGCAGTATTTT,CASSESAGISTDTQYF
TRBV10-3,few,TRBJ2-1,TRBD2,TGTGCCATCACCGAACTAGCGTTAAGCTCCTACAATGAGCAGTTCTTC,CAITELALSSYNEQFF
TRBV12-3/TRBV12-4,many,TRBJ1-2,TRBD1,TGTGCCAGCAGTTTAAGACGGACAGGGAACTATGGCTACACCTTC,CASSLRRTGNYGYTF
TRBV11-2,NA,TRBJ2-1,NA,TGTGCCAGCAGCCACGGGACTGGCGGCTACAATGAGCAGTTCTTC,CASSHGTGGYNEQFF
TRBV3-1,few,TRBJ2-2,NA,TGTGCCAGCAGCAGGGGGACCATTAACACCGGGGAGCTGTTTTTT,CASSRGTINTGELFF
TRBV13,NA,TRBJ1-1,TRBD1,TGTGCCAGCAGCCTCCTTGGGACAGGGAAGGAAGCTTTCTTT,CASSLLGTGKEAFF
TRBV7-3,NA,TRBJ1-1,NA,TGTGCCAGCAGCCGTGACAACAGCGCTGAAGCTTTCTTT,CASSRDNSAEAFF
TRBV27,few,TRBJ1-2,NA,TGTGCCAGCAGTTTCTTCCGGGAGCCCAACTATGGCTACACCTTC,CASSFFREPNYGYTF
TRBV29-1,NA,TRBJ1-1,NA,TGCAGCGTTGTTGGGGCTGAAGCTTTCTTT,CSVVGAEAFF
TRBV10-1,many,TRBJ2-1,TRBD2,TGCGCCAGCAGTAACAGACTAGCGGCGATATACAATGAGCAGTTCTTC,CASSNRLAAIYNEQFF
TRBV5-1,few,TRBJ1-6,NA,TGCGCCAGCAGCTTAGCTCGGGACAATTCACCCCTCCACTTT,CASSLARDNSPLHF
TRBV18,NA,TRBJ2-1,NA,TGTGCCAGCTCACCGGTGCGGGGGCAGTTCTTC,CASSPVRGQFF
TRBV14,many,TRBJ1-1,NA,TGTGCCAGCAGCCAAGATCAGGGATGGAGAACTGAAGCTTTCTTT,CASSQDQGWRTEAFF
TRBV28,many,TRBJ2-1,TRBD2,TGTGCCAGCAGTACGGGACTAGCGGGAGTAGGGCCCTACAATGAGCAGTTCTTC,CASSTGLAGVGPYNEQFF
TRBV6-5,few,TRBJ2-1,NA,TGTGCCAGCAGTATAGCGGCCTCCTACAATGAGCAGTTCTTC,CASSIAASYNEQFF
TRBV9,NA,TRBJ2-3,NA,TGTGCCAGCAGCATGAGATCGGATTCCCCGCAGTATTTT,CASSMRSDSPQYF
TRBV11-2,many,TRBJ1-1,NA,TGTGCCAGCAGCTTCAAAACAGGGACTGAAGCTTTCTTT,CASSFKTGTEAFF
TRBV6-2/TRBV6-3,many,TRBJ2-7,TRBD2,TGTGCCAGCAGCCACCGACTAGCGGGACAGGACGAGCAGTACTTC,CASSHRLAGQDEQYF
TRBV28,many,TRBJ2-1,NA,TGTGCCAGCAATTTACTACGCAGGGGTGAGCAGTTCTTC,CASNLLRRGEQFF
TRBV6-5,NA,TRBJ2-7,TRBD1,TGTGCCAGCAGGAGACAGGGGGCCTACGAGCAGTACTTC,CASRRQGAYEQYF
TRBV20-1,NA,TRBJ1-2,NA,TGCAGTGCCCCGAGTGCGGGGGATTGGGGCTACACCTTC,CSAPSAGDWGYTF
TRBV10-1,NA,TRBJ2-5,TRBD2,TGCGCCAGCAGTGAGTCAGAAACTAGCGGGAGGGAGACCCAGTACTTC,CASSESETSGRETQYF
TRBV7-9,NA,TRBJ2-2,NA,TGTGCCAGCAGCTCCGACAGCACCGGGGAGCTGTTTTTT,CASSSDSTGELFF
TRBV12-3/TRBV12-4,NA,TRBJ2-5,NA,TGTGCCACCGCAGGGGAACAAGAGACCCAGTACTTC,CATAGEQETQYF
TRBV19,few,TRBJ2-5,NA,TGTGCCAGTAGTATTCTCGGCCGAGAAGAGACCCAGTACTTC,CASSILGREETQYF
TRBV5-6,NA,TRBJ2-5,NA,TGTGCCAGCAGCTCCCTGAAAGAGACCCAGTACTTC,CASSSLKETQYF
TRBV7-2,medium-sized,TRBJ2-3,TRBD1,TGTGCCAGCAGCTTACAGGGGGAGAAGTATTTT,CASSLQGEKYF
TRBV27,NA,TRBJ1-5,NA,TGTGCCAGCAGAGCCCCCTCGGGTCAGCCCCAGCATTTT,CASRAPSGQPQHF
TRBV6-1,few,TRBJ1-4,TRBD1,TGTGCCAGCAACAGACAGGGAAGAAATGAAAAACTGTTTTTT,CASNRQGRNEKLFF